This record looks at one T cell receptor beta chain sequence and its context. Its antigen remains unidentified. It has no much larger one-base neighbor in the sample; base qualities were not kept. The sample originates from a study of CD8 T cells in Susac syndrome (dated by TCRdb to about 2019). About the study as a whole: Repertoire sequencing was used to test whether CD8+ T cell activation and differentiation in Susac syndrome was antigen driven. CD8+ T cell repertoire clonality was compared between 12 healthy donors, roughly 14 Susac syndrome patients and roughly 15 multiple sclerosis patients. Overall study results and their limits: The study acknowledged that relatively few individuals were included in the TCR sequencing and HLA analysis.

For CDR1 and CDR2, the germline V gene lists MNHEY and SVGEGT. Trimming at the junction amounts to 8 bases on V and 0 bases on J, and the germline ends lie 11 bases apart. The CDR3 runs 13 amino acids, cysteine and phenylalanine included. The sequence is cut down to CDR3 DNA, 39 bases in frame from base 1. RNA was extracted with the RNeasy kit and roughly 0.45 to 1 ug was reverse transcribed using random hexamers. The immunoSEQ multiplex PCR assay, which covers 54 Vbeta and 13 Jbeta segments, was used to amplify TCR beta CDR3 regions. PCR amplification bias was corrected using a synthetic template baseline for primer optimization and computational correction. On the authors' methods: Reads were annotated to V, D and J genes per IMGT and analyzed with immunoSEQ Analyzer, keeping only productive sequences. To calculate clonality, Shannon entropy was normalized by log2 of the number of productive unique sequences and then subtracted from one. For each patient and control, public and private clones were evaluated within the 100 most prevalent clones. Clones were defined as Susac-specific if absent from the healthy and MS cohorts, from 900 to 1,200 published viral clones and from other ImmuneACCESS disease sequences. TCRdb took the public reads, trimmed them with fastp at Q25, ran MiXCR for clone calling and kept in-frame beta chains. Every CDR3 protein is listed once, alongside the most common genes and DNA of its rows. TCRdb's processing, not the study's, gives the V and J calls here. This sample holds a few hundred thousand distinct CDR3 sequences; more than 85% were observed only once. Approximately 0.13% of the sample is in the top ten clones.

Peripheral blood CD8+ and CD4+ T cells from healthy donors, Susac syndrome patients and multiple sclerosis patients were profiled by high-throughput TCR beta sequencing. The multiple sclerosis controls were treatment-naive patients who had stable or active relapsing-remitting disease and met the revised McDonald criteria. Bulk CD8+ and CD4+ T cells were purified magnetically by negative isolation, whereas CD8+ TEMRA cells were enriched by FACS. Blood was drawn into EDTA tubes, processed within 24 hours, and PBMCs were isolated by density gradient centrifugation. PBMCs intended for TCR sequencing were frozen in liquid nitrogen and were later thawed in a 37 degrees C water bath. The sorted or isolated CD4+, CD8+ and CD8+ TEMRA cells reached a purity of at least 90%.

The origin of this receptor is a human donor with multiple sclerosis. Sequenced input: CD8+ T cells from PBMCs. The rearranged segments are TRBV6-2 or TRBV6-3 and TRBJ2-7, with the D segment identity uncertain. The CDR3 protein: CASSRSNSYEQYF. DNA sequence: TGTGCCAGCTCGCGGAGCAACTCCTACGAGCAGTACTTC.